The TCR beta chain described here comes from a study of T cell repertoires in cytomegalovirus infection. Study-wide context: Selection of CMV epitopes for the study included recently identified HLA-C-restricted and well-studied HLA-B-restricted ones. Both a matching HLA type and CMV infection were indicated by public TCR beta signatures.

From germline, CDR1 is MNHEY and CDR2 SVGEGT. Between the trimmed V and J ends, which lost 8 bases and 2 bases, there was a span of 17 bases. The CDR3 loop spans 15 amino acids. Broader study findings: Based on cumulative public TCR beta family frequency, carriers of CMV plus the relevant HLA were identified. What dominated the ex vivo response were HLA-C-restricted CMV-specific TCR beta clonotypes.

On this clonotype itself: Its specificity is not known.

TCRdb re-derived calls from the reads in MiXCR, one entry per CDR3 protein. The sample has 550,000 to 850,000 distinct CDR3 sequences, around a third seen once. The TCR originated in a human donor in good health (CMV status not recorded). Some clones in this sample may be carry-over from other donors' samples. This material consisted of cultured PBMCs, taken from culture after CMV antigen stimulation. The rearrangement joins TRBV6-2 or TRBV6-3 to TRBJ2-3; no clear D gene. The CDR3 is CASLHRVPFTDTQYF. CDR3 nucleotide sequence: TGTGCCAGCTTACATAGGGTCCCGTTCACAGATACGCAGTATTTT.